Shown below are 4 T cell receptor beta chains from a single sample sequenced in a study of Graves' ophthalmopathy and Graves' hyperthyroidism. Amplification targeted the TCR beta CDR3 regions, with RNA transcripts as the source material. HTBI-primed first-round RT-PCR preceded second-round multiplex PCR. TCRdb independently ran MiXCR on the multiplex PCR reads; one entry per CDR3 protein. The table includes hundreds of thousands of distinct CDR3 sequences, about 20% detected once. The sequencing input was peripheral blood. The source of these receptors is a woman under 30 with stable Graves' hyperthyroidism. Some clones in this sample may be carry-over from other donors' samples.

The CDR3 region is CASSADGSSDSNQPQHF. DNA of the CDR3: TGTGCCAGCAGCGCGGACGGCTCTTCTGATAGCAATCAGCCCCAGCATTTT. The gene calls are TRBV11-2 and TRBJ1-5; D is unresolved. This CDR3 is 17 amino acids long. The V gene's germline CDR1 is SGHAT and CDR2 FQNNGV. V was trimmed by 5 bases and J by 0 bases, leaving 17 bases between them. Filled out from reference TRBV11-2 and TRBJ1-5, the complete variable domain reads EAGVAQSPRYKIIEKRQSVAFWCNPISGHATLYWYQQILGQGPKLLIQFQNNGVVDDSQLPKDRFSAERLKGVDSTLKIQPAKLEDSAVYLCASSADGSSDSNQPQHFGDGTRLSIL.

There are a few counts of this clonotype. V usage is TRBV7-9 and J usage is TRBJ2-5, with D tentatively TRBD1 (5 bases). CDR3 size: 15 residues. Germline lookup yields CDR1 SEHNR and CDR2 FQNEAQ (reference sequence). The germline V and J ends were trimmed by 1 base and 2 bases, with 11 bases remaining between them. This CDR3 reads CASSLVTGDQETQYF. CDR3 nucleotides: TGTGCCAGCAGCTTAGTTACAGGAGATCAAGAGACCCAGTACTTC. The full variable domain, with the rest looked up from reference TRBV7-9 and TRBJ2-5, is DTGVSQNPRHKITKRGQNVTFRCDPISEHNRLYWYRQTLGQGPEFLTYFQNEAQLEKSRLLSDRFSAERPKGSFSTLEIQRTEQGDSAMYLCASSLVTGDQETQYFGPGTRLLVL.

This clonotype occurred a few times. The chain recombines TRBV9 with TRBJ2-2; 8 bases line up with TRBD2. The CDR3 totals 15 residues. Germline trimming cut 4 bases from V and 4 bases from J; bases unmatched to any gene: 6. CDR1 is SGDLS, CDR2 YYNGEE, per germline. In DNA, the CDR3 is TGTGCCAGCAGCCCCGGGGGGGGCCTCACCGGGGAGCTGTTTTTT. Its protein product is CASSPGGGLTGELFF.

This clonotype came up many times. This chain connects TRBV6-1 to TRBJ2-7; possible D gene TRBD2, 7 bases. CDR1 and CDR2 from the germline V gene are MNHNS and SASEGT. Trimming took 6 bases from V and 4 from J, leaving 16 bases between them. The length of the CDR3 is 14 residues. The CDR3 spells CASSDRGAAYEQYF. Written as DNA, the CDR3 is TGTGCCAGCAGCGATCGGGGGGCTGCGTACGAGCAGTACTTC.